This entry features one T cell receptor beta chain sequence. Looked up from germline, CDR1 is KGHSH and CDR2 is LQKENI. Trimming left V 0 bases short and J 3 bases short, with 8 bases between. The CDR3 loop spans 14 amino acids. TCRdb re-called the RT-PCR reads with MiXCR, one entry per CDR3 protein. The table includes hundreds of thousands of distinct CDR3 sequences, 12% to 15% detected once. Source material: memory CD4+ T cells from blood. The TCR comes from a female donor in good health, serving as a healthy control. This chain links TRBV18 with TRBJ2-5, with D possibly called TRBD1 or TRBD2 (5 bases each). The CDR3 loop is CASSPPGVEETQYF. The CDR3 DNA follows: TGTGCCAGCTCACCACCGGGGGTGGAAGAGACCCAGTACTTC. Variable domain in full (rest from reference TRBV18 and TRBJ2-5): NAGVMQNPRHLVRRRGQEARLRCSPMKGHSHVYWYRQLPEEGLKFMVYLQKENIIDESGMPKERFSAEFPKEGPSILRIQQVVRGDSAAYFCASSPPGVEETQYFGPGTRLLVL.